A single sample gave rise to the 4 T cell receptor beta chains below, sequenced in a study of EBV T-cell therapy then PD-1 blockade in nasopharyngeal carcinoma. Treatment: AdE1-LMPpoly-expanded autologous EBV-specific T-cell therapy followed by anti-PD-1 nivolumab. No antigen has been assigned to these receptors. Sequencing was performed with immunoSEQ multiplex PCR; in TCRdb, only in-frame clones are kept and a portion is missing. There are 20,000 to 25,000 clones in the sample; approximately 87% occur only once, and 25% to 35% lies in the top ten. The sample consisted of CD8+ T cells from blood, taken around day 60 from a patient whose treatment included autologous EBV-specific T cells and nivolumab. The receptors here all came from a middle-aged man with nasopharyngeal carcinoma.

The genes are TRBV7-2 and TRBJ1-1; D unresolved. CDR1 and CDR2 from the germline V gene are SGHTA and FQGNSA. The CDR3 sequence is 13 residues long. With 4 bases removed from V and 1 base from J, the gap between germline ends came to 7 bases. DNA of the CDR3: TGTGCCAGCAGCTCCGGACCGAACACTGAAGCTTTCTTT. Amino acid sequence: CASSSGPNTEAFF.

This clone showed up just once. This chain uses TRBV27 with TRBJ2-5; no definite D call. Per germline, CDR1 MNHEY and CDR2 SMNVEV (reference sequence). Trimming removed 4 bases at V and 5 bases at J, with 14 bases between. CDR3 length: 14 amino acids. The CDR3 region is CASSSGFLGETQYF. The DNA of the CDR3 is TGTGCCAGCAGTTCTGGGTTTCTTGGGGAGACCCAGTACTTC.

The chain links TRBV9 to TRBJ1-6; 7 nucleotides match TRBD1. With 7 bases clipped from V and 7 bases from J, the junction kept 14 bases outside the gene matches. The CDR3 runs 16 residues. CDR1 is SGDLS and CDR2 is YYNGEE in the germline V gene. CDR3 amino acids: CASSLEGAQDNSPLHF. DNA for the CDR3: TGTGCCAGCTCCTTAGAGGGGGCGCAGGACAATTCACCCCTCCACTTT.

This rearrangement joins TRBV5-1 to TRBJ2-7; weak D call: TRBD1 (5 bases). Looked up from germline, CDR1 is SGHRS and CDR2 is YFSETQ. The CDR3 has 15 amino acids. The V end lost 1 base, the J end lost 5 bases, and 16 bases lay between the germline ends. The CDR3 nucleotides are TGCGCCAGCAGCTTGTCCAGGACAACTCCGAACGAGCAGTACTTC. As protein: CASSLSRTTPNEQYF.